The source of this T cell receptor (beta chain) is a study of identical twins. CDR1 is SGHRS and CDR2 is YFSETQ in the germline V gene. Trimming removed 0 bases at V and 2 bases at J, with 8 bases between. The CDR3 has 15 residues. It was template switching that added a universal primer site, and there were unique molecular identifiers on the cDNA. TCRdb used MiXCR to reprocess the 5' RACE reads, holding one entry per CDR3 protein. The sample contains fewer than 900,000 distinct CDR3 sequences, 15% to 20% of which appear only once. Of note for this clonotype: Its specificity is not known.

Regarding the study as a whole: Analyses based on zero insertions could be partly confounded by invariant MAIT and iNKT cells.

These data were likewise used in another study, on T cells expressing NK-cell markers. That paper notes: Repertoire data for TCR beta were derived from sorted T cells (CD3+CD56+NKG2C+, CD3+CD56+NKG2C- and CD3+CD56-NKG2C+). Seven sequenced donors out of eight were HCMV-seropositive, one seronegative.

V usage is TRBV5-1 and J usage is TRBJ1-4; D gene unclear. The clonotype originates from a woman younger than 30 in good health. Specimen: PBMCs. In nucleotides, the CDR3 is TGCGCCAGCAGCTTGGGGATAGCTACTAATGAAAAACTGTTTTTT. Translated: CASSLGIATNEKLFF. Drawing the rest from reference TRBV5-1 and TRBJ1-4, the complete variable domain is KAGVTQTPRYLIKTRGQQVTLSCSPISGHRSVSWYQQTPGQGLQFLFEYFSETQRNKGNFPGRFSGRQFSNSRSEMNVSTLELGDSALYLCASSLGIATNEKLFFGSGTQLSVL.